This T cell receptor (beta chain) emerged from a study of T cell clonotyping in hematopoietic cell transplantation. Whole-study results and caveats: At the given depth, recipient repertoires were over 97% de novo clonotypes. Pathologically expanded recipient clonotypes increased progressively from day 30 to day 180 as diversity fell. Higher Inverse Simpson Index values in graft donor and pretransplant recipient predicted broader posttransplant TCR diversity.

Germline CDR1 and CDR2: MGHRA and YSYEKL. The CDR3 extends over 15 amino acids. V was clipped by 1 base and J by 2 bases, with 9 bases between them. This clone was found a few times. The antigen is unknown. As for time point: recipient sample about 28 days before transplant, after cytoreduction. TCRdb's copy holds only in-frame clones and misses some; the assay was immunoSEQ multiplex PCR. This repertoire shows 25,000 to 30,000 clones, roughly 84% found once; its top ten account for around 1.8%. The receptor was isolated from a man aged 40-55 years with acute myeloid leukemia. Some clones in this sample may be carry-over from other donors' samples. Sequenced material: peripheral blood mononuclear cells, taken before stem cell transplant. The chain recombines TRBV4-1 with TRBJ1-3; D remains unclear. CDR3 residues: CASSQVSYAGNTIYF. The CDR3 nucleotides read TGCGCCAGCAGCCAAGTCAGTTACGCTGGAAACACCATATATTTT.